The 19 T cell receptor beta chains listed next were all sequenced from one sample in a study of T cell repertoires in cytomegalovirus infection. A single record per CDR3 protein comes from TCRdb applying MiXCR to the reads. This sample has roughly 920,000 distinct CDR3 sequences; approximately 31% occur once, and the top ten carry 13%. The antigens for these receptors are not known. The material sequenced was cultured CD8+ T cells from PBMCs, taken from culture after CMV antigen stimulation. Receptors originate from a human donor in good health (CMV status not recorded). Some clones in this sample may be carry-over from other donors' samples.

This clonotype was counted between two and nine times. This chain uses TRBV7-9 with TRBJ2-2, with D maybe TRBD2 (5 bases). Looked up from germline, CDR1 is SEHNR and CDR2 is FQNEAQ (reference sequence). Trimming cost V 4 bases and J 4 bases, with 10 bases left between them. The CDR3 sequence is 14 residues long. Here the CDR3 reads CASSSEGVTGELFF. For the CDR3, the DNA is TGTGCCAGCAGCTCCGAGGGTGTCACCGGGGAGCTGTTTTTT. Complete variable domain (other parts from reference TRBV7-9 and TRBJ2-2): DTGVSQNPRHKITKRGQNVTFRCDPISEHNRLYWYRQTLGQGPEFLTYFQNEAQLEKSRLLSDRFSAERPKGSFSTLEIQRTEQGDSAMYLCASSSEGVTGELFFGEGSRLTVL.

There are many counts of this clonotype. Here the CDR3 DNA reads TGTGCCAGCAGCTCCAATGGGCCCCAGCATTTT. This sequence encodes CASSSNGPQHF. The chain uses TRBV7-8 and TRBJ1-5; no definite D call. Per germline, CDR1 SGHVS and CDR2 FQNEAQ. V was clipped by 4 bases and J by 9 bases, with 7 bases between them. This CDR3 has 11 amino acids.

This clonotype was observed at least ten times. The chain uses TRBV10-2 and TRBJ1-6, with a tentative D call TRBD1 (5 bases). CDR1 is WSHSY and CDR2 is SAAADI in the germline V gene. The CDR3 contains 16 residues. Trimming pared 4 bases from V and 9 bases from J, leaving 19 bases between. CDR3 sequence (DNA): TGCGCCAGCAGTGCCGTTAGGGGTGTAGTCAGTTCACCCCTCCACTTT. This codes for CASSAVRGVVSSPLHF.

This clonotype has only a few counts. This chain connects TRBV6-2 or TRBV6-3 to TRBJ1-4; D remains ambiguous. V was clipped by 1 base and J by 8 bases, with 8 bases between them. The length of the CDR3 is 13 residues. Germline V gene lookup returns CDR1 MNHEY and CDR2 SVGEGT. The chain's CDR3 is CASSYLTAEKLFF. Here the CDR3 DNA reads TGTGCCAGCAGTTACTTGACCGCGGAAAAACTGTTTTTT.

V usage is TRBV6-2 or TRBV6-3 and J usage is TRBJ1-5; no reliable D call. The CDR3 extends over 15 amino acids. V was trimmed by 7 bases and J by 0 bases, leaving 13 bases between them. The germline V gene encodes CDR1 MNHEY and CDR2 SVGEGT. CDR3 nucleotides: TGTGCCAGCACCTACGGGATTTATAGCAATCAGCCCCAGCATTTT. Translating gives CASTYGIYSNQPQHF.

V gene TRBV6-2 or TRBV6-3 combines with J gene TRBJ1-5, with D possibly being TRBD1 (5 bases). Trimming took 2 bases from V and 12 from J, leaving 8 bases between them. Germline V gene data show CDR1 as MNHEY and CDR2 as SVGEGT. The CDR3 contains 11 residues. DNA of the CDR3: TGTGCCAGCAGTTACGGGGCAGTCCAGCATTTT. Its translation: CASSYGAVQHF.

The V call is TRBV13, the J call TRBJ2-7; D gene unclear. Germline V lookup: CDR1 PRHDT, CDR2 FYEKMQ (reference sequence). Trimming left V 5 bases short and J 0 bases short, with 11 bases between. There are 14 residues in the CDR3. In DNA form, the CDR3 reads TGTGCCAGCAGCCATGACCTGAGCTCCTACGAGCAGTACTTC. Amino acids: CASSHDLSSYEQYF. Filled out from reference TRBV13 and TRBJ2-7, the complete variable domain reads AAGVIQSPRHLIKEKRETATLKCYPIPRHDTVYWYQQGPGQDPQFLISFYEKMQSDKGSIPDRFSAQQFSDYHSELNMSSLELGDSALYFCASSHDLSSYEQYFGPGTRLTVT.

This clonotype turned up a few times. The chain links TRBV6-6 to TRBJ2-2; D gene uncertain. CDR1 and CDR2 (germline): MNHNY, SVGAGI (reference sequence). The CDR3 length is 13 residues. V was pared by 6 bases and J by 3 bases, with 8 bases between. The DNA for the CDR3 is TGTGCCAGCAGCTTTAAATACACCGGGGAGCTGTTTTTT. Its translation is CASSFKYTGELFF.

This clonotype was counted only a few times. The rearrangement uses TRBV7-9 and TRBJ2-1, with 11 bases matching TRBD2. Germline V lookup: CDR1 SEHNR, CDR2 FQNEAQ (reference sequence). V lost 5 bases, J lost 5 bases, and 8 bases stayed unmatched. The CDR3 is made up of 16 amino acids. In DNA form, the CDR3 reads TGTGCCAGCAGCAATCCCGGGACTAGCGGAGACAATGAGCAGTTCTTC. It translates to CASSNPGTSGDNEQFF.

This clonotype was observed once. One end of the junction varies from germline; a read error may be responsible. The chain is built from TRBV7-4 and TRBJ1-1, with TRBD1 matching over 10 bases. The CDR3 consists of 14 residues. CDR1 and CDR2 (germline): SGHVT, SQSDAQ. The CDR3: CVSLPGQGLTEAFF. CDR3 DNA sequence: TGTGTCAGCCTCCCGGGACAGGGGTTGACTGAAGCTTTCTTT.

The chain employs TRBV19 and TRBJ1-5, with 8 bases aligning to TRBD1. V lost 5 bases and J lost 6; bases outside the gene matches: 6. Germline V lookup: CDR1 LNHDA, CDR2 SQIVND (reference sequence). CDR3 length: 14 amino acids. The chain's CDR3 is CASSWQGAGQPQHF. CDR3 DNA: TGTGCCAGTAGTTGGCAGGGGGCGGGTCAGCCCCAGCATTTT.

In this sample, this clonotype turned up many times. The chain couples TRBV24-1 to TRBJ2-2; D is undetermined. Per the germline V gene, CDR1 is KGHDR and CDR2 is SFDVKD. The CDR3 length is 12 residues. V was pared by 9 bases and J by 4 bases, with 8 bases between. The CDR3 sequence: CATRPSTGELFF. Here the CDR3 DNA reads TGTGCCACCCGGCCTTCCACCGGGGAGCTGTTTTTT.

This chain connects TRBV29-1 to TRBJ1-2; D unresolved. The V gene lost 3 bases and the J gene lost 2 bases, with 7 bases spanning the gap. Germline assignment: CDR1 SQVTM and CDR2 ANQGSEA. This CDR3 spans 12 amino acids. As DNA, the CDR3 is TGCAGCGTTGACAGTCCCAACTATGGCTACACCTTC. It is translated as CSVDSPNYGYTF.

This clonotype has only a few counts. The rearrangement joins TRBV7-2 to TRBJ1-2; the match to TRBD1 covers 8 bases. V lost 5 bases and J lost 0; bases outside the gene matches: 14. Germline CDR1 reads SGHTA; CDR2 reads FQGNSA. The CDR3 runs to 18 residues. The CDR3 here is CASSPNKVQGASNYGYTF. CDR3 sequence (DNA): TGTGCCAGCAGCCCTAATAAGGTCCAGGGGGCTTCTAACTATGGCTACACCTTC.

The V call is TRBV7-6, the J call TRBJ2-7; the D gene is possibly TRBD2 (6 bases). The CDR3 runs to 14 residues. Germline CDR1 is SGHVS and CDR2 is FNYEAQ. Deletions cut 1 base from V and 7 bases from J, with 14 bases between. The CDR3 DNA sequence: TGTGCCAGCAGCTTAGGGGTCGGGGACTGGGAGCAGTACTTC. Protein product: CASSLGVGDWEQYF. The whole variable domain, remainder taken from reference TRBV7-6 and TRBJ2-7, is GAGVSQSPRYKVTKRGQDVALRCDPISGHVSLYWYRQALGQGPEFLTYFNYEAQQDKSGLPNDRFSAERPEGSISTLTIQRTEQRDSAMYRCASSLGVGDWEQYFGPGTRLTVT.

The rearrangement links TRBV13 to TRBJ2-5; either TRBD1 or TRBD2 may fit D (5 bases each). Germline V CDR1 and CDR2: PRHDT, FYEKMQ (reference sequence). V lost 0 bases to trimming and J lost 5 bases, with 19 bases between them. This CDR3 contains 17 residues. CDR3 protein: CASSLGLGLQGEETQYF. The CDR3 DNA reads as TGTGCCAGCAGCTTAGGCCTGGGGCTCCAAGGGGAGGAGACCCAGTACTTC.

This clonotype was observed a handful of times. This chain uses TRBV24-1 with TRBJ1-6, with D tentatively TRBD1 (6 bases). V shed 0 bases and J shed 9 bases, with 17 bases lying between them. The CDR3 contains 17 residues. CDR1 and CDR2 from the germline V gene are KGHDR and SFDVKD. CDR3 DNA: TGTGCCACCAGTGATTTGACGCAGGGGCCAAGGGGTTCACCCCTCCACTTT. Amino acids: CATSDLTQGPRGSPLHF.

With respect to this clonotype: At one end the junction does not follow the germline gene, possibly because of a read error. This rearrangement joins TRBV14 to TRBJ2-1; 7 positions agree with TRBD2. CDR1 and CDR2 from the germline V gene are SGHDN and FVKESK. The CDR3 length is 15 residues. DNA of the CDR3: TGTGTCAGCAGCCAAGCCGGGGGGAGCGACAATGAGCAGTTCTTC. Translation: CVSSQAGGSDNEQFF.

This clonotype was seen only a few times. The rearrangement joins TRBV27 to TRBJ2-2; 14 bases match TRBD2. This CDR3 has 18 amino acids. CDR1 MNHEY and CDR2 SMNVEV come from the germline V gene (reference sequence). Trimming removed 7 bases from V and 2 bases from J; junction bases left unmatched: 9. CDR3 DNA: TGTGCCAGCACCCACGGACTAGCGGGGGGACAAAACACCGGGGAGCTGTTTTTT. Protein: CASTHGLAGGQNTGELFF.